Below, one TCR beta chain is given with its context. The sample comes from a study of blood T cell repertoires in COVID-19. Overall study: From the United States, Italy and Spain came samples of acute and convalescent COVID-19. T cells, B-cell-depleted T cells, or PBMCs supplied cDNA or gDNA.

Authors' data handling: Amplified reference gene primers provided the basis for estimating nucleated cell counts. Clones were sequenced by immunoSEQ multiplex PCR, and TCRdb holds only the in-frame ones, with some missing. V, J and clone size reflect that table, while D and trimming were determined from the DNA. The repertoire holds some 45,000 clones, almost 85% seen once, with around 15% in the top ten. V lost 10 bases, J lost 4 bases, and 4 bases stayed unmatched. CDR1 is KGHDR, CDR2 SFDVKD, per germline. This CDR3 has 13 amino acids. The chain uses TRBV24-1 and TRBJ1-5; 9 bases map to TRBD1. This sequence originates from a human donor in a cohort sampled during active COVID-19. Sample: peripheral blood. The CDR3 coding sequence is TGTGCCACAGCGGGACAGGGAAATCAGCCCCAGCATTTT. It encodes CATAGQGNQPQHF.